Detailed here is one T cell receptor (beta chain). Its antigen is unknown. The authors reverse transcribed all of the isolated RNA, so sequencing captured expressed TCRB transcripts. Profiled with immunoSEQ multiplex PCR; TCRdb holds only in-frame clones, not every one. The sample has fewer than 500,000 clones, approximately 15% seen once. This entry belongs to a study of beta chain features in type 1 diabetes. For the study at large: Sorted cells numbering some 110,000,000 were examined across all samples. Study observations and caveats: Shorter TCRB CDR3s, moderately but significantly so, were found in Type 1 diabetes patients in all four CD4+ subsets.

With 3 bases removed from V and 3 bases from J, the gap between germline ends came to 12 bases. The CDR3 totals 14 residues. Looked up from germline, CDR1 is SEHNR and CDR2 is FQNEAQ (reference sequence). The rearrangement uses TRBV7-9 and TRBJ2-7; D remains unclear. Material: naive CD4+ T cells from blood. The clonotype originates from a man between 25 and 39 years old in good health. CDR3 loop: CASSFVQTYYEQYF. The CDR3 DNA is TGTGCCAGCAGCTTCGTACAGACGTACTACGAGCAGTACTTC.